Presented here are 2 T cell receptor beta chains from one specimen sequenced in a study of T cell responses to AZD1222 COVID-19 vaccine. TCRdb's copy holds only in-frame clones and misses some; the assay was immunoSEQ multiplex PCR. Of 53,000 or so clones detected, 70% to 90% appear once; the ten largest clones hold less than 9%. Sequences were derived from peripheral blood, sampled 28 days after the second AZD1222 dose. Source of these receptors: an adult who received the AZD1222 COVID-19 vaccine.

This chain connects TRBV5-1 to TRBJ2-3; D unclear. The CDR3 extends over 14 amino acids. The V gene's germline CDR1 is SGHRS and CDR2 YFSETQ. The V gene lost 0 bases and the J gene lost 5 bases, with 10 bases spanning the gap. The CDR3 DNA sequence: TGCGCCAGCAGCTTGGCCAGTCGTCAAGATACGCAGTATTTT. As protein: CASSLASRQDTQYF.

For the CDR3, the DNA is TGTGCCAGCAGCTCTAGTGGGACTAGCGGTTCAGATACGCAGTATTTT. It encodes CASSSSGTSGSDTQYF. The V call is TRBV7-9, the J call TRBJ2-3; TRBD2 agrees at 11 bases. Germline V gene sequence: CDR1 SEHNR, CDR2 FQNEAQ (reference sequence). The CDR3 length is 16 residues. The ends lost 4 bases at V and 4 bases at J; junction bases unmatched: 7.